This entry is about one T cell receptor (beta chain). Its antigen is not known. TCRdb re-analysed the 5' RACE reads in MiXCR, keeping a single row per CDR3 protein. This table holds approximately 300,000 distinct CDR3 sequences, 15% to 25% found once. This record comes from a study of CD8 T cells in ankylosing spondylitis. V lost 7 bases, J lost 7 bases, and 8 bases lay in between. Germline V gene sequence: CDR1 DFQATT, CDR2 SNEGSKA (reference sequence). This CDR3 spans 10 amino acids. Study conclusions and caveats: Fewer than 10 highly homologous variants made up a TCR beta motif that seemed to typify ankylosing spondylitis blood.

This clonotype originated in a male donor with ankylosing spondylitis or in good health (not recorded which). The V and J genes are TRBV20-1 and TRBJ2-1; D not resolved. Sequencing was carried out using blood, either unsorted or a sorted T cell fraction (not recorded which). The DNA of the CDR3 is TGCAGTGGCAGTTGGAATGAGCAGTTCTTC. Translation: CSGSWNEQFF.